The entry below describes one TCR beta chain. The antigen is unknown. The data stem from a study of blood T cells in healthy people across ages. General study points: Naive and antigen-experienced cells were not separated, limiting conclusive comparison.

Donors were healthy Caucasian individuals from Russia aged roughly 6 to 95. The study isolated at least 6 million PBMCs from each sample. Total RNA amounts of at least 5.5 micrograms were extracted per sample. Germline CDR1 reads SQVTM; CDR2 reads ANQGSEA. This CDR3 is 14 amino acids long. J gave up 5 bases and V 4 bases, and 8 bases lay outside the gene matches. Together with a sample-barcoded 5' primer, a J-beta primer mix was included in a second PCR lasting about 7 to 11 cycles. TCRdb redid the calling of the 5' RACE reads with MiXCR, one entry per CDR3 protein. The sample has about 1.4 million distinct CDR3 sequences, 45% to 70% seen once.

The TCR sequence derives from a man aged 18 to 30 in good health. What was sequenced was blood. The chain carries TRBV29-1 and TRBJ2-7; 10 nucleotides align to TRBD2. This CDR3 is CSVGPTSGTHEQYF. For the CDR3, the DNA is TGCAGCGTTGGACCAACTAGCGGGACCCACGAGCAGTACTTC.